This T cell receptor beta chain was documented in a study of shared clonotypes between healthy human individuals. Study-level results: As a rule, naive subsets had a larger estimated richness than memory subsets.

CD45RO+ cells and CCR7-negative CD45RA+ TemRA cells were combined as CD8 memory. Turning to this clone: What it binds is unknown.

With 9 bases removed from V and 5 bases from J, the gap between germline ends came to 16 bases. CDR3 length: 13 amino acids. Repertoires were generated with immunoSEQ multiplex PCR, while TCRdb's copy carries only in-frame clones and drops some. This sample has about 92,000 clones, with roughly three quarters found just once. Sequenced: memory CD8+ T cells sorted from blood. Subset described: CD45RO+ cells pooled with CCR7-negative TemRA cells. The genes are TRBV23-1 and TRBJ1-2, with D perhaps TRBD1 (5 bases). TRBV23-1 is recorded as an ORF, its role being uncertain. This clonotype originated in a man aged 25 to 45 in good health. The CDR3 DNA is TGCGCCAGTCCTTGGACATACCTTTATGGCTACACCTTC. This gives the protein CASPWTYLYGYTF.